The clone carrying this T cell receptor (beta chain) occurred a few times. Its matching antigen is unknown. The sample belongs to a study of identical twins. TCRdb analysed the 5' RACE reads with MiXCR anew, one entry per CDR3 protein. This sample yields fewer than 650,000 distinct CDR3 sequences, of which under 8.5% are seen a single time; 1.6% belongs to the top ten. Between the trimmed V and J ends, which lost 6 bases and 4 bases, there was a span of 16 bases. CDR3 length equals 15 residues. From germline, CDR1 is SGHTA and CDR2 FQGNSA. Study findings and constraints: Out-of-frame alpha sequences shared by twins were enriched for low generation probability.

These data also formed part of another study, on yellow fever vaccine responses in identical twins. That source adds: Reports say the vaccine T cell response in twins looked partly convergent and partly personalized.

The gene calls are TRBV7-2 and TRBJ2-1; D perhaps matches TRBD1 (6 bases). The receptor's source is a woman aged 18-30 years in good health. The sequencing sample was made of PBMCs. For the CDR3, the DNA is TGTGCCAGCAGTACCTCGGGACAAAAATACAATGAGCAGTTCTTC. Translated, it gives CASSTSGQKYNEQFF.